Shown below are 15 T cell receptor beta chains from a single sample sequenced in a study of T cell responses to AZD1222 COVID-19 vaccine. The method was immunoSEQ multiplex PCR; TCRdb's version includes in-frame clones alone and lacks a portion of them. The repertoire holds about 140,000 clones, 80% to 95% seen once, with approximately 3.8% in the top ten. Sequences were derived from peripheral blood, sampled 28 days after the second AZD1222 dose. The receptors come from an adult who received the AZD1222 COVID-19 vaccine.

The V gene is TRBV24-1, the J gene TRBJ2-1; D is undetermined. This CDR3 spans 16 amino acids. V lost 7 bases and J 0 bases, leaving 15 bases between the germline ends. Germline CDR1 reads KGHDR; CDR2 reads SFDVKD. The CDR3 loop reads CATSVHRLSSYNEQFF. The CDR3 DNA reads as TGTGCCACCAGCGTACATAGGCTTAGCTCCTACAATGAGCAGTTCTTC.

V and J are TRBV6-6 and TRBJ1-2, with D possibly TRBD1 on 5 matching bases. CDR3 length: 15 amino acids. From germline, CDR1 is MNHNY and CDR2 SVGAGI (reference sequence). V dropped 3 bases and J dropped 7 bases, with 18 bases sitting between them. The CDR3 sequence is CASSYYPGAPGGYTF. The CDR3 coding sequence is TGTGCCAGCAGTTATTACCCCGGGGCCCCGGGTGGCTACACCTTC.

The gene calls are TRBV3-1 (or the pseudogene TRBV3-2) and TRBJ2-3, with a possible D match to TRBD2 (6 bases). Between the trimmed V and J ends, which lost 3 bases and 4 bases, there was a span of 14 bases. The CDR3 length is 15 residues. Germline CDR1 and CDR2: LGHDT and YNNKEL (reference sequence). CDR3 sequence (DNA): TGTGCCAGCAGCCAGACGGGAGCTCATTCAGATACGCAGTATTTT. Its protein product is CASSQTGAHSDTQYF.

The chain combines TRBV11-1 with TRBJ2-1; D is undetermined. The germline V gene encodes CDR1 SGHAT and CDR2 FQDESV (reference sequence). This CDR3 spans 15 amino acids. V was trimmed by 6 bases and J by 0 bases, leaving 12 bases between them. The CDR3 nucleotides are TGTGCCAGCAGTCCCGGGCAGAGCTCCTACAATGAGCAGTTCTTC. It encodes CASSPGQSSYNEQFF.

The V call is TRBV2, the J call TRBJ1-5; perhaps TRBD1 as D (6 bases). The CDR3 contains 15 residues. In germline, CDR1 is SNHLY, CDR2 FYNNEI. The V and J ends lost 2 bases and 4 bases respectively, with 12 bases between them. For the CDR3, the DNA is TGTGCCAGCAGTGAATTTAGGGGGACGAATCAGCCCCAGCATTTT. Translating gives CASSEFRGTNQPQHF.

The V and J genes are TRBV12-3 or TRBV12-4 and TRBJ1-4; 7 bases fit TRBD1. V gave up 6 bases and J gave up 6 bases; unmatched junction bases: 4. The CDR3 loop spans 13 amino acids. The DNA of the CDR3 is TGTGCCAGCAGCCTGGGACAGTATGAAAAACTGTTTTTT. This encodes CASSLGQYEKLFF.

The J gene is TRBJ1-6, the V gene TRBV28; D not resolved. The CDR3 loop spans 15 amino acids. The V gene's germline CDR1 is MDHEN and CDR2 SYDVKM. Trimming removed 6 bases at V and 4 bases at J, with 13 bases between. Here the CDR3 reads CASREVGPYNSPLHF. The DNA for the CDR3 is TGTGCCAGCAGGGAAGTGGGCCCGTATAATTCACCCCTCCACTTT.

This clone appeared a single time. This chain links TRBV2 with TRBJ1-5; 7 bases fit TRBD1. The CDR3 runs to 14 residues. Trimming at V came to 6 bases and at J to 4 bases, leaving 6 bases not matched to a gene. Germline CDR1 and CDR2: SNHLY and FYNNEI. The CDR3 DNA sequence: TGTGCCAGCAGCCAGGACAGGAGGAATCAGCCCCAGCATTTT. Translating it yields CASSQDRRNQPQHF.

This chain connects TRBV18 to TRBJ2-7; D is uncertain. Germline assignment: CDR1 KGHSH and CDR2 LQKENI. With 0 bases removed from V and 0 bases from J, the gap between germline ends came to 9 bases. The CDR3 has 15 amino acids. The CDR3 loop reads CASSPPEQNSYEQYF. CDR3 nucleotides: TGTGCCAGCTCACCACCGGAACAGAACTCCTACGAGCAGTACTTC.

The chain joins TRBV11-2 to TRBJ2-3; D uncertain. Trimming removed 7 bases at V and 2 bases at J, with 7 bases between. Germline lookup yields CDR1 SGHAT and CDR2 FQNNGV. The CDR3 contains 12 residues. CDR3 coding DNA: TGTGCCAGCACGATCTCCACAGATACGCAGTATTTT. Residues: CASTISTDTQYF.

This chain uses TRBV27 with TRBJ1-1, with D maybe TRBD1 (5 bases). The CDR3 is made up of 13 amino acids. V was clipped by 6 bases and J by 4 bases, with 12 bases between them. Germline assignment: CDR1 MNHEY and CDR2 SMNVEV (reference sequence). Here the CDR3 DNA reads TGTGCCAGCAGGTTGGGGAGGGGCACTGAAGCTTTCTTT. Its protein is CASRLGRGTEAFF.

V gene TRBV9 combines with J gene TRBJ1-4; D not resolved. Germline-derived CDR1 and CDR2 are SGDLS and YYNGEE. The length of the CDR3 is 16 residues. The V end was cut by 2 bases, the J end by 3 bases, with 14 bases between. CDR3 residues: CASSVLGNSANEKLFF. The CDR3 nucleotides are TGTGCCAGCAGCGTTTTGGGCAACTCGGCTAATGAAAAACTGTTTTTT.

This clone was picked up one time. The DNA for the CDR3 is TGTGCCAGTAGTATAGACCACGGGAGGGCCCTCGATGAGCAGTTCTTC. It is translated as CASSIDHGRALDEQFF. This chain connects TRBV19 to TRBJ2-1, with 8 bases aligning to TRBD2. Germline lookup yields CDR1 LNHDA and CDR2 SQIVND (reference sequence). This CDR3 region has 16 residues. V gave up 0 bases and J gave up 8 bases; unmatched junction bases: 9.

This clone was seen a few times. The chain uses TRBV4-2 and TRBJ2-3; no clear D gene. The CDR3 runs to 14 residues. Per germline, CDR1 LGHNA and CDR2 YNFKEQ. V was pared by 2 bases and J by 0 bases, with 6 bases between. The DNA of the CDR3 is TGTGCCAGCAGCCAAACCGGGAGCACAGATACGCAGTATTTT. Translation gives CASSQTGSTDTQYF.

There are a few counts of this clone. The V and J genes are TRBV19 and TRBJ2-3, with D unresolved. Germline CDR1 and CDR2: LNHDA and SQIVND (reference sequence). The CDR3 has 10 amino acids. The CDR3 DNA reads as TGTTCCGGTTCCACAGATACGCAGTATTTT. Protein: CSGSTDTQYF.